Sequencing of this TCR beta chain was carried out in a study of CD8 T cells in Susac syndrome (dated by TCRdb to the late 2010s). Context from the whole study: Repertoire sequencing was used to test whether CD8+ T cell activation and differentiation in Susac syndrome was antigen driven. Paper-wide results and their limitations: The number of individuals in the TCR sequencing and HLA analysis was recognized as being relatively small.

RNA was extracted with the RNeasy kit and about 0.5 to 1 ug was reverse transcribed using random hexamers. TCR beta CDR3 regions were amplified with the immunoSEQ multiplex PCR assay covering 54 Vbeta and 13 Jbeta segments. PCR amplification bias was corrected by using a synthetic template baseline for primer optimization and computational correction. The paper's data handling went like this. Reads were annotated to V, D and J genes per IMGT and analyzed with immunoSEQ Analyzer, keeping only productive sequences. Clonality was calculated as one minus the Shannon entropy normalized by log2 of the number of productive unique sequences. For each patient and control, public and private clones were evaluated within the 100 most prevalent clones. Clones were defined as Susac-specific when absent from the healthy and MS cohorts, from roughly 1,000 published viral clones and from other ImmuneACCESS disease sequences. TCRdb ran its own pipeline on the public reads, namely fastp trimming at Q25 and MiXCR clone calling, and kept in-frame beta chains. Rows with a matching CDR3 protein are joined into one entry that keeps the most common DNA and genes. The V and J calls come from TCRdb's annotation, not from the publication. Recorded for this sample are 300,000 or so distinct CDR3 sequences; 92% of them occurred a single time. The top ten clones comprise about 0.07% of the sample.

Peripheral blood CD8+ and CD4+ T cells from healthy donors, Susac syndrome patients and multiple sclerosis patients were profiled by high-throughput TCR beta sequencing. The multiple sclerosis controls were treatment-naive patients who had stable or active relapsing-remitting disease and met the revised McDonald criteria. Bulk CD8+ and CD4+ T cells were purified magnetically by negative isolation, whereas CD8+ TEMRA cells were enriched by FACS. Blood was drawn into EDTA tubes, processed within 24 hours, and PBMCs were isolated by density gradient centrifugation. PBMCs destined for TCR sequencing were cryopreserved in liquid nitrogen and later thawed in a 37 °C water bath. A purity of at least 90% was achieved for sorted or isolated CD4+, CD8+ and CD8+ TEMRA cells. On this clonotype: Its antigen specificity is not known. No quality values exist for individual bases; no much larger clone is one base distant.

The CDR3, cysteine through phenylalanine, is 12 amino acids long. The read is trimmed to its CDR3 DNA, 36 bases read in frame from base 1. V was cut back by 1 base and J by 3 bases, leaving a gap of 4 bases between them. The germline V gene yields SGHRS for CDR1 and YFSETQ for CDR2. The chain links TRBV5-1 with TRBJ1-1; a confident D gene designation cannot be given. The source is a human donor with multiple sclerosis. Sequences were obtained from CD4+ T cells from PBMCs. DNA sequence: TGCGCCAGCAGCTTGCTGGACACTGAAGCTTTCTTT. Its product reads: CASSLLDTEAFF.